Listed below are T cell receptor beta chains from one sample, sequenced in a study of blood T cell repertoires in COVID-19. This table comes from immunoSEQ multiplex PCR, and its TCRdb copy is limited to in-frame clones, with some not included. The sample shows more than 300,000 clones, around nine tenths of them seen only once. Material for sequencing was PBMCs or T cells enriched from blood (not recorded which). These receptors were taken from a woman in her late teens or twenties who had recovered from COVID-19. Each CDR3 is given with its conserved first and last residue. D genes are given only for firm matches. For some rows the clone size is stated as once, few or many, or as a class when expanded; others skip it.

d_call cdr3_length j_call clone_size v_call cdr3_aa cdr3_nt
. 13 TRBJ2-5 . TRBV7-3 CASSPGGRETQYF TGTGCCAGCAGCCCGGGGGGCAGAGAGACCCAGTACTTC
. 14 TRBJ1-6 . TRBV5-1 CASSTGQTNSPLHF TGCGCCAGCAGCACCGGACAGACTAATTCACCCCTCCACTTT
. 16 TRBJ1-4 . TRBV4-1 CASSPTPGVTNEKLFF TGCGCCAGCAGCCCGACACCTGGCGTAACTAATGAAAAACTGTTTTTT
. 14 TRBJ1-3 few TRBV7-9 CASSLPFSGNTIYF TGTGCCAGCAGCTTACCATTCTCTGGAAACACCATATATTTT
. 14 TRBJ1-2 . TRBV27 CASSIRGGNYGYTF TGTGCCAGCAGTATAAGGGGAGGGAACTATGGCTACACCTTC
. 14 TRBJ2-5 . TRBV2 CASTAGRPFVTQYF TGTGCCAGCACAGCCGGGAGACCCTTCGTGACCCAGTACTTC
TRBD2 19 TRBJ2-7 . TRBV7-8 CASSSKAGFGSRTGYEQYF TGTGCCAGCAGCTCGAAAGCGGGATTTGGGTCGAGGACTGGCTACGAGCAGTACTTC
TRBD1 16 TRBJ2-7 . TRBV24-1 CATSDQRTGGSYEQYF TGTGCCACCAGTGATCAGCGGACAGGGGGCAGCTACGAGCAGTACTTC
TRBD1 14 TRBJ2-7 once TRBV18 CASSPIGQGYEQYF TGTGCCAGCTCACCAATCGGACAGGGCTACGAGCAGTACTTC
. 17 TRBJ1-6 . TRBV21-1 CASSKVPPSSYNSPLHF TGTGCCAGCAGCAAAGTACCGCCTAGCTCCTATAATTCACCCCTCCACTTT
TRBD2 15 TRBJ2-1 . TRBV10-3 CAISGGTSDHNEQFF TGTGCCATCAGTGGTGGGACTAGCGACCACAATGAGCAGTTCTTC
TRBD1 14 TRBJ2-5 . TRBV5-8 CASTPGQGGETQYF TGTGCCAGCACTCCGGGACAGGGGGGGGAGACCCAGTACTTC
. 15 TRBJ1-2 . TRBV4-1 CASSQDVGRYYGYTF TGCGCCAGCAGCCAAGATGTGGGGCGGTATTATGGCTACACCTTC
. 13 TRBJ1-6 . TRBV13 CASSGKTAFPLHF TGTGCCAGCAGCGGGAAGACAGCTTTCCCCCTCCACTTT
TRBD2 15 TRBJ2-7 . TRBV6-5 CASNLRGGGPYEQYF TGTGCCAGCAATCTAAGGGGCGGGGGGCCGTACGAGCAGTACTTC
. 10 TRBJ2-5 . TRBV30 CASQGKTQYF TGTGCCTCCCAGGGAAAGACCCAGTACTTC
. 11 TRBJ2-3 . TRBV27 CASAVADTQYF TGTGCCAGCGCGGTTGCAGATACGCAGTATTTT
. 17 TRBJ1-5 . TRBV19 CASSNPEGSDSNQPQHF TGTGCCAGTAGCAACCCAGAAGGTAGCGATAGCAATCAGCCCCAGCATTTT
. 15 TRBJ1-2 . TRBV6-5 CASTYRSIGLYGYTF TGTGCCAGCACGTACAGGAGTATCGGCCTCTATGGCTACACCTTC
TRBD2 15 TRBJ2-7 . TRBV28 CASSYGLAVSYEQYF TGTGCCAGCAGTTATGGGCTAGCGGTCTCCTACGAGCAGTACTTC
. 14 TRBJ2-1 . TRBV10-3 CAISESGRYNEQFF TGTGCCATCAGTGAGTCGGGCAGGTACAATGAGCAGTTCTTC
. 14 TRBJ1-1 . TRBV30 CAWSVSQGRAEAFF TGTGCCTGGAGTGTAAGTCAGGGAAGGGCTGAAGCTTTCTTT
. 17 TRBJ1-1 . TRBV7-9 CASSFNNVTGTNTEAFF TGTGCCAGCAGCTTTAATAATGTGACAGGCACAAACACTGAAGCTTTCTTT
. 15 TRBJ2-6 . TRBV2 CASSIGQSGANVLTF TGTGCCAGCAGTATCGGACAGTCTGGGGCCAACGTCCTGACTTTC
. 12 TRBJ2-1 . TRBV7-2 CASSLTSREQFF TGTGCCAGCAGCTTAACATCTCGCGAGCAGTTCTTC
. 15 TRBJ1-4 . TRBV5-1 CASSLEQGQNEKLFF TGCGCCAGCAGCTTGGAACAGGGTCAAAATGAAAAACTGTTTTTT
TRBD1 16 TRBJ2-3 . TRBV4-2 CASSPGQGASADTQYF TGTGCCAGCAGTCCGGGACAGGGGGCTTCCGCAGATACGCAGTATTTT
TRBD2 16 TRBJ2-5 . TRBV7-2 CASSSPRRGGPGPQYF TGTGCCAGCAGCTCCCCTCGACGGGGGGGGCCCGGTCCCCAGTACTTC
TRBD1 13 TRBJ1-3 . TRBV25-1 CASRTGHGNTIYF TGTGCCAGCCGGACAGGGCATGGAAACACCATATATTTT
TRBD2 17 TRBJ2-1 . TRBV7-2 CASSFWGGLSSYNEQFF TGTGCCAGCAGCTTCTGGGGGGGACTGAGCTCCTACAATGAGCAGTTCTTC
TRBD1 19 TRBJ2-7 . TRBV30 CAWSVEPMLVDRELPWQYF TGTGCCTGGAGTGTAGAGCCGATGCTCGTCGACAGGGAACTTCCCTGGCAGTACTTC
. 15 TRBJ2-7 few TRBV4-1 CASSQGSGRSYEQYF TGCGCCAGCAGCCAAGGTTCGGGTCGCTCCTACGAGCAGTACTTC
. 17 TRBJ1-2 . TRBV9 CASSNSGTYRDYNGYTF TGTGCCAGCAGCAATTCCGGGACATACCGGGATTATAATGGCTACACCTTC
. 13 TRBJ1-1 . TRBV6-2/TRBV6-3 CASSYTGSSEAFF TGTGCCAGCAGTTACACAGGGTCCAGCGAAGCTTTCTTT
TRBD2 16 TRBJ2-5 . TRBV14 CASSQDLAGRQETQYF TGTGCCAGCAGCCAAGATCTAGCGGGGCGGCAAGAGACCCAGTACTTC
TRBD1 16 TRBJ1-1 . TRBV5-4 CASSLPSRGEDTEAFF TGTGCCAGCAGCCTCCCGAGCAGGGGGGAGGACACTGAAGCTTTCTTT
. 17 TRBJ2-7 . TRBV27 CASSPMAAAGLTYEQYF TGTGCCAGCAGTCCAATGGCCGCGGCGGGACTTACCTACGAGCAGTACTTC
TRBD1 12 TRBJ2-7 once TRBV29-1 CSAVTGLNEQYF TGCAGCGCGGTGACAGGGCTAAACGAGCAGTACTTC
. 13 TRBJ1-2 . TRBV24-1 CATSDFSGEGYTF TGTGCCACCAGTGATTTCTCTGGGGAGGGCTACACCTTC
. 12 TRBJ1-1 . TRBV10-3 CAIGGQIAEAFF TGTGCCATTGGCGGACAGATCGCTGAAGCTTTCTTT
. 14 TRBJ1-2 . TRBV5-4 CASSFRGTSDGYTF TGTGCCAGCAGCTTTCGGGGGACGAGCGATGGCTACACCTTC
TRBD1 12 TRBJ1-5 few TRBV5-4 CASSLDRGPQHF TGTGCCAGCAGCTTGGACAGGGGCCCCCAGCATTTT
. 13 TRBJ2-1 . TRBV7-9 CASSQFSYNEQFF TGTGCCAGCAGCCAATTCTCCTACAATGAGCAGTTCTTC
. 15 TRBJ1-5 . TRBV23-1 CASSHHRDSNQPQHF TGCGCCAGCAGTCACCACAGGGATAGCAATCAGCCCCAGCATTTT
. 10 TRBJ1-3 . TRBV7-6 CAISRGPNHF TGTGCCATCAGCAGGGGTCCCAATCATTTT
. 17 TRBJ1-1 . TRBV28 CASTLRPGGPGNTEAFF TGTGCCAGCACTCTTCGCCCCGGGGGGCCCGGGAACACTGAAGCTTTCTTT
. 15 TRBJ1-1 . TRBV7-9 CASSLLPGGNTEAFF TGTGCCAGCAGCTTATTACCGGGAGGGAACACTGAAGCTTTCTTT
. 14 TRBJ2-7 . TRBV27 CASSFDSVAYEQYF TGTGCCAGCAGTTTTGACTCGGTGGCCTACGAGCAGTACTTC
. 15 TRBJ1-5 . TRBV5-5 CASSLDTLSNQPQHF TGTGCCAGCAGCTTGGACACCCTTAGCAATCAGCCCCAGCATTTT
. 17 TRBJ2-1 . TRBV5-5 CASSLAPGGTSYNEQFF TGTGCCAGCAGCTTGGCCCCAGGGGGGACCTCCTACAATGAGCAGTTCTTC
TRBD1 14 TRBJ1-5 . TRBV13 CASSFGQGRQPQHF TGTGCCAGCAGCTTCGGACAGGGGAGGCAGCCCCAGCATTTT
. 12 TRBJ1-2 . TRBV7-9 CASSLALLDRGF TGTGCCAGCAGCTTAGCGCTCTTGGACAGAGGTTTC
TRBD1 15 TRBJ2-7 . TRBV27 CASRLGQGASYEQYF TGTGCCAGCAGACTAGGACAGGGCGCATCCTACGAGCAGTACTTC
TRBD1 15 TRBJ1-2 . TRBV6-2/TRBV6-3 CASSFGTGERDGYTF TGTGCCAGCAGTTTCGGGACAGGGGAACGGGATGGCTACACCTTC
TRBD1 17 TRBJ2-3 . TRBV27 CASSLLAGGGLTDTQYF TGTGCCAGCAGTTTATTGGCAGGGGGCGGCCTAACAGATACGCAGTATTTT
. 12 TRBJ1-2 . TRBV29-1 CSVRGGAGGYTF TGCAGCGTGCGAGGGGGGGCAGGAGGCTACACCTTC
. 15 TRBJ1-2 . TRBV3-1/TRBV3-2 CASSRGQIGNYGYTF TGTGCCAGCAGCCGCGGACAGATTGGCAACTATGGCTACACCTTC
TRBD1 14 TRBJ1-1 few TRBV19 CASSWTGGNTEAFF TGTGCCAGTAGCTGGACAGGGGGTAACACTGAAGCTTTCTTT